The next 21 T cell receptor beta chains were all read from a single sample in a study of Graves' ophthalmopathy and Graves' hyperthyroidism. As the template, RNA transcripts were used to amplify TCR beta CDR3 regions. Second-round multiplex PCR came after first-round RT-PCR with HTBI primers. TCRdb re-derived calls from the multiplex PCR reads in MiXCR, one entry per CDR3 protein. Of 400,000 to 450,000 distinct CDR3 sequences listed, roughly 20% are singletons. The specimen was peripheral blood. The receptors here all came from a woman aged 18-29 years with stable Graves' hyperthyroidism.

This clonotype was observed many times. The chain has TRBV9 and TRBJ1-1; D gene unclear. V lost 2 bases, J lost 0 bases, and 11 bases lay in between. This CDR3 has 15 amino acids. The V gene's germline CDR1 is SGDLS and CDR2 YYNGEE. CDR3 protein: CASSVGSFMNTEAFF. The CDR3 coding sequence is TGTGCCAGCAGCGTCGGTTCCTTTATGAACACTGAAGCTTTCTTT.

This clonotype was seen at least ten times. The V call is TRBV20-1, the J call TRBJ1-1; D may be TRBD1 (5 bases). Looked up from germline, CDR1 is DFQATT and CDR2 is SNEGSKA (reference sequence). CDR3 length: 15 residues. The V gene lost 7 bases and the J gene lost 0 bases, with 18 bases spanning the gap. This chain's CDR3 is CSGLQAGPMNTEAFF. DNA of the CDR3: TGCAGTGGTCTCCAAGCGGGACCCATGAACACTGAAGCTTTCTTT.

This clonotype has a count of ten or more. The rearrangement joins TRBV7-8 to TRBJ2-7; TRBD1 aligns across 7 bases. Germline assignment: CDR1 SGHVS and CDR2 FQNEAQ. This CDR3 spans 14 amino acids. Trimming cost V 3 bases and J 7 bases; bases outside gene matches: 9. The CDR3: CASSLVRGHYEQYF. CDR3 nucleotide sequence: TGTGCCAGCAGCTTGGTGAGGGGGCATTATGAGCAGTACTTC.

At least ten counts were recorded for this clonotype. This chain links TRBV10-2 with TRBJ2-5, with D perhaps TRBD2 (5 bases). The CDR3 is 13 amino acids. Germline V gene sequence: CDR1 WSHSY, CDR2 SAAADI. V was shortened by 8 bases and J by 1 base, with 11 bases between the two germline ends. CDR3 residues: CASARRVQETQYF. CDR3 in DNA: TGCGCCAGCGCAAGGCGGGTCCAAGAGACCCAGTACTTC.

This clonotype was observed many times. The chain uses TRBV29-1 and TRBJ1-1, with unresolved D. The length of the CDR3 is 12 residues. Germline V gene lookup returns CDR1 SQVTM and CDR2 ANQGSEA. With 4 bases removed from V and 4 bases from J, the gap between germline ends came to 10 bases. The CDR3 loop reads CSVVGSLTEAFF. In DNA, the CDR3 is TGCAGCGTTGTCGGCAGCCTCACTGAAGCTTTCTTT. Based on the CDR3 plus reference TRBV29-1 and TRBJ1-1, the full variable domain is SAVISQKPSRDICQRGTSLTIQCQVDSQVTMMFWYRQQPGQSLTLIATANQGSEATYESGFVIDKFPISRPNLTFSTLTVSNMSPEDSSIYLCSVVGSLTEAFFGQGTRLTVV.

The chain combines TRBV4-1 with TRBJ2-7; either TRBD1 or TRBD2 may fit D (6 bases each). Per germline, CDR1 MGHRA and CDR2 YSYEKL. V was pared by 3 bases and J by 3 bases, with 15 bases between. This CDR3 has 15 amino acids. In nucleotides, the CDR3 is TGCGCCAGCAGCCATCGCCTAGGGGGGCTCTACGAGCAGTACTTC. It encodes CASSHRLGGLYEQYF.

The table lists this clonotype with many counts. The chain combines TRBV7-2 with TRBJ2-5, with D possibly being TRBD1 (5 bases). The CDR3 runs 15 residues. The V gene lost 4 bases and the J gene lost 1 base, with 13 bases spanning the gap. Per germline, CDR1 SGHTA and CDR2 FQGNSA. The CDR3 nucleotides read TGTGCCAGCAGCTCAGAGCGACAGATCCAAGAGACCCAGTACTTC. Its protein is CASSSERQIQETQYF.

This clonotype was seen ten or more times. This chain uses TRBV20-1 with TRBJ2-7; TRBD1 aligns across 7 bases. The CDR3 sequence is 14 residues long. Germline V gene data show CDR1 as DFQATT and CDR2 as SNEGSKA (reference sequence). V gave up 6 bases and J gave up 3 bases; unmatched junction bases: 11. CDR3 residues: CSARRPGGNYEQYF. CDR3 nucleotides: TGCAGTGCCAGGAGGCCAGGGGGAAACTACGAGCAGTACTTC.

This clonotype occurred many times. Here the CDR3 reads CASSLYPTGGPYGYTF. CDR3 sequence (DNA): TGTGCCAGCAGTTTATACCCCACAGGCGGCCCCTATGGCTACACCTTC. V is TRBV27 and J is TRBJ1-2; D is perhaps TRBD1 (5 bases). With 1 base removed from V and 4 bases from J, the gap between germline ends came to 16 bases. CDR3 length equals 16 residues. Germline V gene data show CDR1 as MNHEY and CDR2 as SMNVEV (reference sequence).

This clonotype has a count of ten or more. The CDR3 DNA reads as TGCAGTACTGAGCGGGACTTCTACGAGCAGTACTTC. It is translated as CSTERDFYEQYF. The rearrangement joins TRBV20-1 to TRBJ2-7; the match to TRBD2 covers 7 bases. The V gene's germline CDR1 is DFQATT and CDR2 SNEGSKA (reference sequence). After removal of 8 bases from V and 3 bases from J, the junction contained 7 bases not matched to a gene. This CDR3 contains 12 residues.

This clonotype has a count of ten or more. The CDR3 spells CASSQPTLTLRQGAYEQYF. CDR3 in DNA: TGCGCCAGCAGCCAACCGACCCTCACACTGAGACAGGGGGCCTACGAGCAGTACTTC. The chain employs TRBV4-1 and TRBJ2-7; 9 bases align to TRBD1. V was pared by 2 bases and J by 2 bases, with 16 bases of the junction left unmatched. There are 19 residues in the CDR3. Germline V gives CDR1 MGHRA, CDR2 YSYEKL.

In this sample, this clonotype turned up many times. The rearrangement joins TRBV28 to TRBJ1-2; 8 nucleotides align to TRBD1. Trimming cost V 4 bases and J 5 bases; bases outside gene matches: 6. The CDR3 is made up of 14 amino acids. CDR1 and CDR2 from the germline V gene are MDHEN and SYDVKM. CDR3 amino acids: CASSYRGKGYGYTF. CDR3 sequence (DNA): TGTGCCAGCAGTTACAGGGGGAAGGGATATGGCTACACCTTC.

This clonotype showed up just a few times. A read error may produce the germline difference seen at one junction end. The genes are TRBV11-3 and TRBJ2-4, with D possibly TRBD1 on 6 matching bases. Germline V gene lookup returns CDR1 SGHNT and CDR2 YENEEA. The CDR3 spans 15 residues. The CDR3 is CASSLGGAGDNIKYF. For the CDR3, the DNA is TGTGCCAGCAGCTTAGGAGGCGCCGGGGACAACATTAAGTACTTC.

The V call is TRBV6-5, the J call TRBJ1-2; D might be TRBD1 (5 bases). The V gene lost 4 bases and the J gene lost 5 bases, with 20 bases spanning the gap. Germline CDR1 MNHEY, CDR2 SVGAGI. This CDR3 spans 16 amino acids. The CDR3 nucleotides are TGTGCCAGCAGTTCAGCCCCACCCGGGACTTTATATGGCTACACCTTC. It codes for CASSSAPPGTLYGYTF.

This clonotype appeared once. This sequence joins TRBV15 and TRBJ1-1; no definite D call. Per germline, CDR1 LNHNV and CDR2 YYDKDF (reference sequence). Trimming left V 0 bases short and J 7 bases short, with 15 bases between. This CDR3 is 15 amino acids long. The CDR3 sequence: CATSRDRSGGSEAFF. The CDR3 DNA reads as TGTGCCACCAGCAGAGATCGATCCGGAGGGAGTGAAGCTTTCTTT.

The chain uses TRBV9 and TRBJ2-5; possibly TRBD2 for D (6 bases). Trimming left V 0 bases short and J 5 bases short, with 14 bases between. The CDR3 sequence is 15 residues long. Germline CDR1 reads SGDLS; CDR2 reads YYNGEE. The CDR3, as DNA: TGTGCCAGCAGCGTAGCGGGGTTGGGGAGGGAGACCCAGTACTTC. Its protein product is CASSVAGLGRETQYF.

This clonotype was seen many times. This chain connects TRBV7-2 to TRBJ2-2, with a tentative D call TRBD1 (5 bases). Trimming pared 0 bases from V and 4 bases from J, leaving 9 bases between. Germline-derived CDR1 and CDR2 are SGHTA and FQGNSA. There are 15 residues in the CDR3. The CDR3 is CASSLAPGSTGELFF. Written as DNA, the CDR3 is TGTGCCAGCAGCTTAGCCCCAGGGTCCACCGGGGAGCTGTTTTTT.

This clonotype appeared many times. This rearrangement joins TRBV11-1 to TRBJ2-7; D unclear. Germline assignment: CDR1 SGHAT and CDR2 FQDESV (reference sequence). Trimming took 0 bases from V and 5 from J, leaving 5 bases between them. The length of the CDR3 is 12 residues. The CDR3 reads CASSLAMDEQYF. The CDR3 bases are TGTGCCAGCAGCTTAGCGATGGACGAGCAGTACTTC.

This clonotype was detected only once. This rearrangement joins TRBV5-6 to TRBJ1-2; 8 bases line up with TRBD1. Trimming removed 4 bases from V and 5 bases from J; junction bases left unmatched: 10. The germline V gene has CDR1 SGHDT and CDR2 YYEEEE. The CDR3 is 15 amino acids. In DNA form, the CDR3 reads TGTGCCAGCAGCCTTAGACCAGACAGGGGATATGGCTACACCTTC. Translating it yields CASSLRPDRGYGYTF.

This clonotype was found many times. The chain employs TRBV11-2 and TRBJ2-7, with 11 bases fitting TRBD2. CDR3 size: 16 residues. From germline, CDR1 is SGHAT and CDR2 FQNNGV. After removal of 4 bases from V and 7 bases from J, the junction contained 12 bases not matched to a gene. The CDR3 sequence: CASSSRPSGRSYEQYF. CDR3 sequence (DNA): TGTGCCAGCAGCTCCAGACCTAGCGGGAGGAGTTATGAGCAGTACTTC.

This clonotype was recorded many times. The V call is TRBV6-5, the J call TRBJ2-7; D remains unclear. With 1 base removed from V and 1 base from J, the gap between germline ends came to 11 bases. Germline lookup yields CDR1 MNHEY and CDR2 SVGAGI. The CDR3 is 15 residues long. The CDR3 DNA reads TGTGCCAGCAGTTACTTAGGCAGCTTGTCCTACGAGCAGTACTTC. Amino acid sequence: CASSYLGSLSYEQYF.